The 5 T cell receptor beta chains given below trace back to one sample, sequenced in a study of blood T cells in healthy people across ages. A second PCR of 7 to 11 cycles used a sample-barcoded 5' primer and a J-beta primer mix. TCRdb reanalysed the 5' RACE reads using MiXCR and keeps one entry per CDR3 protein. The table records 850,000 to 1,100,000 distinct CDR3 sequences, approximately 38% of them present only once. Sequencing was carried out using blood. These receptors all come from a man aged 18 to 30 in good health.

This clonotype was found a few times. The V gene is TRBV4-3, the J gene TRBJ1-1; D is unresolved. The CDR3 length is 17 residues. Germline V gene lookup returns CDR1 LGHNA and CDR2 YSLEER. With 0 bases removed from V and 1 base from J, the gap between germline ends came to 15 bases. CDR3 sequence: CASSQDLWAGGNTEAFF. In DNA form, the CDR3 reads TGCGCCAGCAGCCAAGATCTTTGGGCCGGTGGGAACACTGAAGCTTTCTTT.

This chain uses TRBV12-3 or TRBV12-4 with TRBJ2-6; D remains ambiguous. The CDR3 extends over 15 amino acids. V lost 9 bases to trimming and J lost 0 bases, with 12 bases between them. CDR3 sequence: CASLNLGSGANVLTF. The DNA for the CDR3 is TGTGCCAGTTTGAATTTGGGCTCTGGGGCCAACGTCCTGACTTTC.

The chain couples TRBV2 to TRBJ2-3; 11 bases are a match to TRBD2. Germline CDR1 SNHLY, CDR2 FYNNEI. Trimming cost V 7 bases and J 2 bases; bases outside gene matches: 11. This CDR3 contains 17 residues. CDR3 region: CASNSTTSGGLTDTQYF. As DNA, the CDR3 is TGTGCCAGCAATTCTACTACTAGCGGGGGCCTCACAGATACGCAGTATTTT.

This clonotype was seen only once. The DNA of the CDR3 is TGCAGCGTTGTGCAGGGCAACTGGGAGCAGTTCTTC. It translates to CSVVQGNWEQFF. The rearrangement joins TRBV29-1 to TRBJ2-1, with a weak D call TRBD1 (5 bases). V lost 4 bases and J lost 10, with 14 bases in between. The V gene's germline CDR1 is SQVTM and CDR2 ANQGSEA. This CDR3 region has 12 residues.

This chain joins TRBV9 and TRBJ1-6; D remains unclear. Germline V gives CDR1 SGDLS, CDR2 YYNGEE. This CDR3 is built from 15 residues. Trimming stripped 1 base from V and 4 bases from J, with 9 bases between. This chain's CDR3 is CASSVNSHYNSPLHF. For the CDR3, the DNA is TGTGCCAGCAGCGTAAACAGCCATTATAATTCACCCCTCCACTTT. The complete variable domain, with remaining parts taken from reference TRBV9 and TRBJ1-6, reads DSGVTQTPKHLITATGQRVTLRCSPRSGDLSVYWYQQSLDQGLQFLIQYYNGEERAKGNILERFSAQQFPDLHSELNLSSLELGDSALYFCASSVNSHYNSPLHFGNGTRLTVT.